This TCR beta chain comes out of a study of T-cell memory formation after mild COVID-19. The table lists this clonotype with many counts. Germline CDR1 LGHNA, CDR2 YSLEER. Trimming removed 1 base at V and 5 bases at J, with 15 bases between. The CDR3 length is 17 residues. TCRdb re-derived calls from the 5' RACE reads in MiXCR, one entry per CDR3 protein. The sample has about 150,000 distinct CDR3 sequences; roughly 6.3% are singletons. The sequencing sample was made of PBMCs or a T cell subset sorted from them (not recorded which). The TCR originated in an adult woman who had mild COVID-19 (a few samples of this study predate the infection). Cell type and time point are not known. The genes are TRBV4-3 and TRBJ2-6; tentative D call: TRBD1 (6 bases). CDR3 residues: CASSQAGKQGRANVLTF. CDR3 in DNA: TGCGCCAGCAGCCAAGCGGGAAAACAGGGAAGGGCCAACGTCCTGACTTTC.